These T cell receptor beta chains were read from a single sample in a study of T-cell reconstitution after alpha-beta-depleted transplantation in children. Each CDR3 protein is one row after TCRdb ran MiXCR on the PCR reads. Among 150,000 to 250,000 distinct CDR3 sequences listed, approximately 14% were seen once. This specimen consisted of PBMCs from the stem cell graft donor, obtained from the stem cell graft. These receptor sequences come from a human donor who donated a stem cell graft to a child with acute lymphoblastic leukemia. Each CDR3 is given with its conserved first and last residue. A D gene is named only where the DNA matches it firmly. Where a row states a size, it is once, few, many or the class of an expanded clone; other rows omit it.

V gene: TRBV7-6; D gene: NA; clone size: NA; J gene: TRBJ2-1; CDR3 protein: CASSLRSLQFF; CDR3 DNA: TGTGCCAGCAGCTTAAGATCCCTCCAGTTCTTC
V gene: TRBV5-1; D gene: NA; clone size: many; J gene: TRBJ2-2; CDR3 protein: CASSLVLLTGELFF; CDR3 DNA: TGCGCCAGCAGCTTGGTCCTACTTACCGGGGAGCTGTTTTTT
V gene: TRBV11-2; D gene: NA; clone size: many; J gene: TRBJ2-7; CDR3 protein: CASSLGSGDEQYF; CDR3 DNA: TGTGCCAGCAGCTTAGGGTCTGGGGACGAGCAGTACTTC
V gene: TRBV12-3/TRBV12-4; D gene: NA; clone size: NA; J gene: TRBJ1-1; CDR3 protein: CATRLGHRNTEAFF; CDR3 DNA: TGTGCCACCAGACTCGGACACCGGAACACTGAAGCTTTCTTT
V gene: TRBV7-2; D gene: NA; clone size: few; J gene: TRBJ2-1; CDR3 protein: CASSALDEQFF; CDR3 DNA: TGTGCCAGCAGCGCCCTAGATGAGCAGTTCTTC
V gene: TRBV9; D gene: NA; clone size: many; J gene: TRBJ1-4; CDR3 protein: CASSVGMDGNEKLFF; CDR3 DNA: TGTGCCAGCAGCGTCGGGATGGATGGGAATGAAAAACTGTTTTTT
V gene: TRBV5-1; D gene: TRBD1; clone size: many; J gene: TRBJ2-7; CDR3 protein: CASSLVSGGDSPYEQYF; CDR3 DNA: TGCGCCAGCAGCTTGGTTTCAGGGGGCGATAGCCCCTACGAGCAGTACTTC
V gene: TRBV4-2; D gene: TRBD1; clone size: many; J gene: TRBJ1-5; CDR3 protein: CASSGQGNQPQHF; CDR3 DNA: TGTGCCAGCAGCGGACAGGGGAATCAGCCCCAGCATTTT
V gene: TRBV5-1; D gene: TRBD2; clone size: many; J gene: TRBJ2-2; CDR3 protein: CASSLASSGSNTGELFF; CDR3 DNA: TGCGCCAGCAGCTTGGCTTCTAGCGGGAGTAACACCGGGGAGCTGTTTTTT
V gene: TRBV28; D gene: NA; clone size: many; J gene: TRBJ1-5; CDR3 protein: CEAGGHNQPQHF; CDR3 DNA: TGCGAGGCAGGCGGCCACAATCAGCCCCAGCATTTT
V gene: TRBV6-1; D gene: NA; clone size: many; J gene: TRBJ2-1; CDR3 protein: CASSGDGRLGNEQFF; CDR3 DNA: TGTGCCAGCAGTGGTGATGGTCGGCTTGGCAATGAGCAGTTCTTC
V gene: TRBV5-1; D gene: TRBD1; clone size: many; J gene: TRBJ2-3; CDR3 protein: CASSSITGGAADTQYF; CDR3 DNA: TGCGCCAGCAGCTCCATCACAGGGGGCGCGGCAGATACGCAGTATTTT
V gene: TRBV5-6; D gene: TRBD1; clone size: few; J gene: TRBJ1-1; CDR3 protein: CASSFPTGATEAFF; CDR3 DNA: TGTGCCAGCAGCTTCCCGACAGGGGCCACTGAAGCTTTCTTT
V gene: TRBV20-1; D gene: TRBD2; clone size: many; J gene: TRBJ2-1; CDR3 protein: CSASLAGDYNEQFF; CDR3 DNA: TGCAGTGCTAGCCTAGCGGGCGACTACAATGAGCAGTTCTTC
V gene: TRBV6-2/TRBV6-3; D gene: NA; clone size: many; J gene: TRBJ2-1; CDR3 protein: CASRAVEGRNEQFF; CDR3 DNA: TGTGCCAGCAGAGCGGTGGAGGGAAGGAATGAGCAGTTCTTC
V gene: TRBV18; D gene: NA; clone size: few; J gene: TRBJ1-1; CDR3 protein: CASSHGTGPGNTEAFF; CDR3 DNA: TGTGCCAGCTCTCACGGGACGGGCCCTGGAAACACTGAAGCTTTCTTT
V gene: TRBV20-1; D gene: NA; clone size: NA; J gene: TRBJ2-5; CDR3 protein: CSARAPPPETQYF; CDR3 DNA: TGCAGTGCTAGGGCCCCCCCCCCGGAGACCCAGTACTTC
V gene: TRBV20-1; D gene: NA; clone size: many; J gene: TRBJ2-7; CDR3 protein: CSAEGHSGYEQYF; CDR3 DNA: TGCAGTGCTGAGGGACATAGCGGGTACGAGCAGTACTTC
V gene: TRBV19; D gene: NA; clone size: once; J gene: TRBJ2-1; CDR3 protein: CASSIVGGTTYNEQFF; CDR3 DNA: TGTGCCAGTAGTATAGTAGGAGGGACCACCTACAATGAGCAGTTCTTC
V gene: TRBV28; D gene: NA; clone size: NA; J gene: TRBJ2-2; CDR3 protein: CASSYTPGELFF; CDR3 DNA: TGTGCCAGCAGTTACACACCCGGGGAGCTGTTTTTT
V gene: TRBV4-1; D gene: NA; clone size: many; J gene: TRBJ1-1; CDR3 protein: CASSQEGAFTEAFF; CDR3 DNA: TGCGCCAGCAGCCAAGAGGGGGCTTTCACTGAAGCTTTCTTT
V gene: TRBV4-1; D gene: TRBD2; clone size: NA; J gene: TRBJ2-1; CDR3 protein: CASSQDLVTSGYNEQFF; CDR3 DNA: TGCGCCAGCAGCCAAGATCTCGTGACTAGCGGATACAATGAGCAGTTCTTC
V gene: TRBV6-1; D gene: TRBD2; clone size: NA; J gene: TRBJ2-1; CDR3 protein: CASSGGLAGVVVEQFF; CDR3 DNA: TGTGCCAGCAGTGGGGGACTAGCGGGAGTGGTGGTTGAGCAGTTCTTC
V gene: TRBV5-1; D gene: NA; clone size: NA; J gene: TRBJ2-1; CDR3 protein: CASSLSRVRQGSIYNEQFF; CDR3 DNA: TGCGCCAGCAGCTTGTCCCGGGTCCGCCAGGGAAGTATCTACAATGAGCAGTTCTTC
V gene: TRBV29-1; D gene: NA; clone size: few; J gene: TRBJ1-2; CDR3 protein: CSVVTTGFDGYTF; CDR3 DNA: TGCAGCGTTGTGACCACAGGGTTTGATGGCTACACCTTC
V gene: TRBV20-1; D gene: NA; clone size: many; J gene: TRBJ2-1; CDR3 protein: CSAMNSREGNEQFF; CDR3 DNA: TGCAGTGCTATGAATTCCCGGGAAGGCAATGAGCAGTTCTTC
V gene: TRBV12-3/TRBV12-4; D gene: NA; clone size: many; J gene: TRBJ2-1; CDR3 protein: CATTSRYNEQFF; CDR3 DNA: TGTGCCACCACTTCGCGTTACAATGAGCAGTTCTTC
V gene: TRBV28; D gene: TRBD1; clone size: many; J gene: TRBJ1-1; CDR3 protein: CASSLLEGGGQDTEAFF; CDR3 DNA: TGTGCCAGCAGTTTATTGGAGGGTGGAGGACAGGACACTGAAGCTTTCTTT
V gene: TRBV11-2; D gene: NA; clone size: many; J gene: TRBJ1-4; CDR3 protein: CASSKGQLNEKLFF; CDR3 DNA: TGTGCCAGCAGCAAGGGGCAGTTGAATGAAAAACTGTTTTTT
V gene: TRBV20-1; D gene: NA; clone size: NA; J gene: TRBJ1-5; CDR3 protein: CSASRSQDNQPQHF; CDR3 DNA: TGCAGTGCTAGTAGAAGCCAGGATAATCAGCCCCAGCATTTT
V gene: TRBV18; D gene: TRBD1; clone size: NA; J gene: TRBJ1-4; CDR3 protein: CASSSTGVDEKLFF; CDR3 DNA: TGTGCCAGCTCATCGACAGGGGTGGATGAAAAACTGTTTTTT
V gene: TRBV12-3/TRBV12-4; D gene: TRBD1; clone size: NA; J gene: TRBJ2-7; CDR3 protein: CASSLRIRPGGFHEQYF; CDR3 DNA: TGTGCCAGCAGTTTAAGAATTAGACCAGGGGGCTTCCACGAGCAGTACTTC
V gene: TRBV11-2; D gene: TRBD1; clone size: few; J gene: TRBJ2-1; CDR3 protein: CASSARDRALYNEQFF; CDR3 DNA: TGTGCCAGCAGCGCCCGGGACAGGGCGCTCTACAATGAGCAGTTCTTC
V gene: TRBV6-5; D gene: NA; clone size: many; J gene: TRBJ2-7; CDR3 protein: CASSYSTGVSVAGKYEQYF; CDR3 DNA: TGTGCCAGCAGTTACTCGACGGGTGTTAGCGTTGCAGGGAAGTACGAGCAGTACTTC
V gene: TRBV6-1; D gene: NA; clone size: many; J gene: TRBJ1-6; CDR3 protein: CASSEVGGAGSPLHF; CDR3 DNA: TGTGCCAGCAGTGAAGTTGGCGGGGCTGGTTCACCCCTCCACTTT
V gene: TRBV20-1; D gene: TRBD2; clone size: many; J gene: TRBJ2-2; CDR3 protein: CSATPSGMGTGELFF; CDR3 DNA: TGCAGTGCTACCCCTAGCGGGATGGGTACCGGGGAGCTGTTTTTT
V gene: TRBV5-1; D gene: NA; clone size: many; J gene: TRBJ2-3; CDR3 protein: CASSFNPLMSTDTQYF; CDR3 DNA: TGCGCCAGCAGCTTCAACCCCCTTATGAGCACAGATACGCAGTATTTT
V gene: TRBV30; D gene: NA; clone size: few; J gene: TRBJ1-1; CDR3 protein: CAWNLGGPEAFF; CDR3 DNA: TGTGCCTGGAATCTGGGGGGCCCTGAAGCTTTCTTT
V gene: TRBV6-5; D gene: NA; clone size: many; J gene: TRBJ2-2; CDR3 protein: CASSRTGTTNTGELFF; CDR3 DNA: TGTGCCAGCAGTCGCACCGGGACGACGAACACCGGGGAGCTGTTTTTT
V gene: TRBV29-1; D gene: NA; clone size: many; J gene: TRBJ1-1; CDR3 protein: CSVETLQGVYHTEAFF; CDR3 DNA: TGCAGCGTTGAGACCCTACAGGGAGTATACCACACTGAAGCTTTCTTT
V gene: TRBV19; D gene: TRBD1; clone size: NA; J gene: TRBJ1-2; CDR3 protein: CASSPLNADREGGYTF; CDR3 DNA: TGTGCCAGTAGTCCTTTAAACGCGGACAGGGAGGGCGGCTACACCTTC
V gene: TRBV18; D gene: TRBD2; clone size: once; J gene: TRBJ2-3; CDR3 protein: CASSPQGAGDVGTQYF; CDR3 DNA: TGTGCCAGCTCACCCCAGGGTGCGGGAGATGTTGGTACGCAGTATTTT
V gene: TRBV19; D gene: NA; clone size: many; J gene: TRBJ2-2; CDR3 protein: CASKEAGPNTGELFF; CDR3 DNA: TGTGCCAGTAAGGAGGCGGGGCCGAACACCGGGGAGCTGTTTTTT
V gene: TRBV12-3/TRBV12-4; D gene: TRBD2; clone size: many; J gene: TRBJ2-1; CDR3 protein: CASRTGTSGDNEQFF; CDR3 DNA: TGTGCCAGCAGGACCGGGACTAGCGGGGACAATGAGCAGTTCTTC
V gene: TRBV4-1; D gene: NA; clone size: few; J gene: TRBJ1-5; CDR3 protein: CASSQEQPGNQPQHF; CDR3 DNA: TGCGCCAGCAGCCAAGAGCAGCCAGGCAATCAGCCCCAGCATTTT
V gene: TRBV5-1; D gene: TRBD1; clone size: few; J gene: TRBJ2-6; CDR3 protein: CASSQPPGQGTAGANVLTF; CDR3 DNA: TGCGCCAGCAGTCAGCCCCCGGGACAGGGGACGGCTGGGGCCAACGTCCTGACTTTC
V gene: TRBV12-3/TRBV12-4; D gene: NA; clone size: NA; J gene: TRBJ2-7; CDR3 protein: CASSFGDGTYEQYF; CDR3 DNA: TGTGCCAGCAGTTTTGGAGACGGAACCTACGAGCAGTACTTC
V gene: TRBV10-3; D gene: NA; clone size: many; J gene: TRBJ1-5; CDR3 protein: CAISETDYQPQHF; CDR3 DNA: TGTGCCATCAGTGAGACGGACTATCAGCCCCAGCATTTT
V gene: TRBV29-1; D gene: NA; clone size: many; J gene: TRBJ1-1; CDR3 protein: CSAKQAEAFF; CDR3 DNA: TGCAGCGCAAAACAGGCTGAAGCTTTCTTT
V gene: TRBV5-5; D gene: TRBD2; clone size: many; J gene: TRBJ2-5; CDR3 protein: CASSAGTTVETQYF; CDR3 DNA: TGTGCCAGCAGCGCAGGGACTACCGTGGAGACCCAGTACTTC
V gene: TRBV20-1; D gene: NA; clone size: NA; J gene: TRBJ2-5; CDR3 protein: CCAKAPVAIQETQYF; CDR3 DNA: TGCTGTGCCAAGGCTCCGGTAGCAATACAAGAGACCCAGTACTTC
V gene: TRBV20-1; D gene: NA; clone size: NA; J gene: TRBJ1-5; CDR3 protein: CSARDGDGSNQPQHF; CDR3 DNA: TGCAGTGCTAGAGATGGTGACGGTAGCAATCAGCCCCAGCATTTT
V gene: TRBV19; D gene: NA; clone size: NA; J gene: TRBJ2-7; CDR3 protein: CASRSGSYEQYF; CDR3 DNA: TGTGCCAGTAGATCGGGCTCCTACGAGCAGTACTTC
V gene: TRBV20-1; D gene: TRBD2; clone size: NA; J gene: TRBJ2-7; CDR3 protein: CSAMRLAGEVDEQYF; CDR3 DNA: TGCAGTGCTATGAGACTAGCGGGAGAGGTCGACGAGCAGTACTTC
V gene: TRBV19; D gene: TRBD1; clone size: few; J gene: TRBJ2-1; CDR3 protein: CASRTGSSYNEQFF; CDR3 DNA: TGTGCCAGTAGGACAGGGAGCTCCTACAATGAGCAGTTCTTC